A selection of T cell receptor beta chains follows, all from one sample in a study of T cells in localized non-small cell lung cancer. Sequenced by immunoSEQ multiplex PCR; TCRdb stores in-frame clones only, minus some. This table holds about 40,000 clones, around nine tenths found once. The starting material was peripheral blood, obtained before any cancer treatment. The source of these receptors is a woman aged 40-69 years with stage I lung adenocarcinoma. CDR3s include the opening cysteine and the closing phenylalanine or tryptophan. D genes are given only for firm matches. Size tells how often a clone was seen (once, few, many) or the class of an expanded clone, and some rows leave it out.

15 | TRBJ2-7 | . | . | TRBV7-7 | TGTGCTAGCAGCTTAGAGGGACTTTTTCACTACGAGCAGTACTTC | CASSLEGLFHYEQYF
14 | TRBJ2-7 | . | . | TRBV28 | TGTGCCAGCAGTTTATCCGGAGTCTTCTACGAGCAGTACTTC | CASSLSGVFYEQYF
15 | TRBJ1-5 | . | TRBD1 | TRBV19 | TGTGCCGCCCGGGACAGGGGTTCCCGAATGATGCCCCAGCATTTT | CAARDRGSRMMPQHF
18 | TRBJ1-1 | . | . | TRBV21-1 | TGTGCCAGCAGCCGGGGGCCAGACAGGGATTTAATGAACACTGAAGCTTTCTTT | CASSRGPDRDLMNTEAFF
15 | TRBJ2-1 | . | . | TRBV7-2 | TGTGCCAGCAGCCGCCGGGGCGGTCCTTACAATGAGCAGTTCTTC | CASSRRGGPYNEQFF
14 | TRBJ2-3 | . | TRBD2 | TRBV7-9 | TGTGCCAGCAGCTTACTAGCGGGAGGATATACGCAGTATTTT | CASSLLAGGYTQYF
17 | TRBJ1-1 | . | . | TRBV19 | TGTGCCAGTAGTATACGGTCCAGGGCCGCCGTGAACACTGAAGCTTTCTTT | CASSIRSRAAVNTEAFF
13 | TRBJ2-4 | . | . | TRBV2 | TGTGCCAGCAGACCATGGGACGCAAACATTCAGTACTTC | CASRPWDANIQYF
16 | TRBJ1-5 | . | TRBD1 | TRBV2 | TGTGCCAGCAGTGAACACAGGGGCCCCGGGGTTCAGCCCCAGCATTTT | CASSEHRGPGVQPQHF
15 | TRBJ1-1 | . | . | TRBV5-5 | TGTGCCAGCAGCTTGACGGGGGCGATGAACACTGAAGCTTTCTTT | CASSLTGAMNTEAFF
14 | TRBJ1-2 | . | TRBD1 | TRBV28 | TGTGCCAGCAGAAGGACAGGTATTGTTTATGGCTACACCTTC | CASRRTGIVYGYTF
13 | TRBJ1-5 | few | TRBD1 | TRBV27 | TGTGCCAGCAGTTTATTAGGGGGCCAGCCCCAGCATTTT | CASSLLGGQPQHF
13 | TRBJ2-5 | . | . | TRBV29-1 | TGCAGCGTTGGGGCGGGGCCTACGGAGACCCAGTACTTC | CSVGAGPTETQYF
15 | TRBJ2-1 | . | . | TRBV28 | TGTGCCAGCAGTAGGTTGTTAGGCAGTACGTATGAGCAGTTCTTC | CASSRLLGSTYEQFF
14 | TRBJ2-3 | . | . | TRBV30 | TGTGCCTGGAGCCAGGCAGGGGGCACAGATACGCAGTATTTT | CAWSQAGGTDTQYF
15 | TRBJ1-4 | . | TRBD1 | TRBV5-1 | TGCGCCAGCAGCTTGGGAGGGACAGGGTCTGAAAAACTGTTTTTT | CASSLGGTGSEKLFF
15 | TRBJ1-4 | . | TRBD1 | TRBV18 | TGTGCCAGCTCACCACCCACAGGGGCCGGTGAAAAACTGTTTTTT | CASSPPTGAGEKLFF
14 | TRBJ1-5 | . | TRBD1 | TRBV28 | TGTGCCAGCAGACGGACAGGGGGTAATCAGCCCCAGCATTTT | CASRRTGGNQPQHF
17 | TRBJ2-6 | . | TRBD1 | TRBV5-4 | TGTGCCAGCAGCTTTGCAGGGGGCTTTTCTGGGGCCAACGTCCTGACTTTC | CASSFAGGFSGANVLTF
11 | TRBJ2-1 | few | . | TRBV10-1 | TGCGCCAGCAGGACGAACAATGAGCAGTTCTTC | CASRTNNEQFF
14 | TRBJ1-4 | . | . | TRBV5-1 | TGCGCCAGCAGCTTGACAGGGTCGGGTGAAAAACTGTTTTTT | CASSLTGSGEKLFF
14 | TRBJ1-5 | . | . | TRBV6-5 | TGTGCCAGCGGAGAGCAACCTAGCAATCAGCCCCAGCATTTT | CASGEQPSNQPQHF
14 | TRBJ2-2 | . | . | TRBV7-6 | TGTGCCAGCAGCTCGCAGGGGACCACCGGGGAGCTGTTTTTT | CASSSQGTTGELFF
17 | TRBJ1-1 | . | . | TRBV4-1 | TGCGCCAGCAGCCCTCGTCAAGCGGCCGGGGGTAGCACTGAAGCTTTCTTT | CASSPRQAAGGSTEAFF
14 | TRBJ2-7 | . | TRBD1 | TRBV18 | TGTGCCAGCTCGCCCGGGACAGTCTCCTACGAGCAGTACTTC | CASSPGTVSYEQYF
20 | TRBJ2-5 | . | TRBD2 | TRBV5-1 | TGCGCCAGCAGCTTGAACCCGGGACTAGCGGGAGGGGCGCTACAAGAGACCCAGTACTTC | CASSLNPGLAGGALQETQYF
15 | TRBJ1-1 | . | . | TRBV7-2 | TGTGCCAGCAGCTTACAGAGCGCGTTCGGCACTGAAGCTTTCTTT | CASSLQSAFGTEAFF
15 | TRBJ1-1 | . | . | TRBV28 | TGTGCCAGCAGTGGAAAGGGACAAAAGGACACTGAAGCTTTCTTT | CASSGKGQKDTEAFF
14 | TRBJ2-7 | . | TRBD2 | TRBV5-1 | TGCGCCAGCAGCTTGAGCGGGAGCTCCTACGAGCAGTACTTC | CASSLSGSSYEQYF
14 | TRBJ2-3 | . | TRBD2 | TRBV29-1 | TGCAGCGTTGGGGCGGGAGGGCCCACAGATACGCAGTATTTT | CSVGAGGPTDTQYF
16 | TRBJ2-1 | once | TRBD1 | TRBV25-1 | TGTGCCAGCAGGGCCCTAACAGGGGAAACCTACAATGAGCAGTTCTTC | CASRALTGETYNEQFF
14 | TRBJ2-7 | . | TRBD1 | TRBV10-3 | TGTGCCATCAGTGAGACCGGGACAGGGCGCGAGCAGTACTTC | CAISETGTGREQYF
13 | TRBJ1-3 | . | . | TRBV5-1 | TGCGCCAGCAGCTTGATAGGGGCGGGCACCATATATTTT | CASSLIGAGTIYF
16 | TRBJ2-2 | . | TRBD1 | TRBV5-1 | TGCGCCAGCAGCTTGGATTCAGGGGGCTACACCGGGGAGCTGTTTTTT | CASSLDSGGYTGELFF
14 | TRBJ1-2 | . | . | TRBV2 | TGTGCCAGCAGTGAAGCGTCGGCTTCGGTAGGCTACACCTTC | CASSEASASVGYTF
14 | TRBJ2-7 | . | TRBD2 | TRBV5-1 | TGCGCCAGCAGCCGCGCTAGCGGAGCCTACGAGCAGTACTTC | CASSRASGAYEQYF
19 | TRBJ2-1 | . | TRBD2 | TRBV18 | TGTGCCAGCTCACCACTAGAGGGACTAGCGGGAGGGCCCCACAATGAGCAGTTCTTC | CASSPLEGLAGGPHNEQFF
15 | TRBJ2-1 | . | TRBD2 | TRBV5-5 | TGTGCCAGCAGCTATAGCGGGAGTTACTACAATGAGCAGTTCTTC | CASSYSGSYYNEQFF
15 | TRBJ2-5 | . | TRBD2 | TRBV5-6 | TGTGCCAGCAGCTTGGGGGGACTAGCGGAAGAGACCCAGTACTTC | CASSLGGLAEETQYF
16 | TRBJ2-1 | . | TRBD2 | TRBV7-3 | TGTGCCAGCAGCGCCCCTAGCGGGAGTTCCTACAATGAGCAGTTCTTC | CASSAPSGSSYNEQFF
14 | TRBJ1-3 | . | . | TRBV27 | TGTGCCAGCAGGTCAGGGCAGGGGAGGAACACCATATATTTT | CASRSGQGRNTIYF
18 | TRBJ2-1 | . | TRBD2 | TRBV4-1 | TGCGCCAGCAGCCAAGACGGACTAGCGGGAGAAGAGTCGAATGAGCAGTTCTTC | CASSQDGLAGEESNEQFF
15 | TRBJ2-1 | once | . | TRBV7-9 | TGTGCCAGCAGCCCCCTGGACAGTTCCCCCGATGAGCAGTTCTTC | CASSPLDSSPDEQFF
14 | TRBJ2-2 | . | TRBD1 | TRBV15 | TGTGCCACCAGCGTCGGGACAGGGCCCGGGGAGCTGTTTTTT | CATSVGTGPGELFF
18 | TRBJ2-3 | . | TRBD2 | TRBV19 | TGTGCCAGTAGCCGCACCGGACTAGCGGGAGCCCTGGGAGATACGCAGTATTTT | CASSRTGLAGALGDTQYF
15 | TRBJ2-1 | few | . | TRBV6-5 | TGTGCCAGCAGTTACTCCCGGACAGTTAACAATGAGCAGTTCTTC | CASSYSRTVNNEQFF
15 | TRBJ2-1 | . | . | TRBV5-5 | TGTGCCAGCAGCTTGGCCAGGGTCGGCTACAATGAGCAGTTCTTC | CASSLARVGYNEQFF
16 | TRBJ2-3 | few | TRBD2 | TRBV6-6 | TGTGCCAGCACCGTACTAGCGGGAGTATCCACAGATACGCAGTATTTT | CASTVLAGVSTDTQYF
14 | TRBJ2-7 | . | . | TRBV7-2 | TGTGCCAGCAGGCCGAGGACAGACTCCTACGAGCAGTACTTC | CASRPRTDSYEQYF
16 | TRBJ1-2 | . | . | TRBV19 | TGTGCCAGTATCTTGACTGTCGGCGAAAACACTACCGGCTACACCTTC | CASILTVGENTTGYTF
14 | TRBJ1-3 | . | . | TRBV7-2 | TGTGCCAGCAGCTTAACCAGGGATGGAAACACCATATATTTT | CASSLTRDGNTIYF
11 | TRBJ2-1 | . | . | TRBV28 | TGTGCCAGCAGTTTTTACAATGAGCAGTTCTTC | CASSFYNEQFF
14 | TRBJ1-1 | . | . | TRBV9 | TGTGCCAGCAGCGTGGTAGGGGTTGGGACTGAAGCTTTCTTT | CASSVVGVGTEAFF
16 | TRBJ2-7 | . | TRBD1 | TRBV6-5 | TGTGCCAGCAGTTACTCGAATACAGGGGGCACCTACGAGCAGTACTTC | CASSYSNTGGTYEQYF
14 | TRBJ1-5 | few | . | TRBV28 | TGTGCCAGCAGGACACTGAGGGTGAATCAGCCCCAGCATTTT | CASRTLRVNQPQHF